Presented here are 3 T cell receptor beta chains from one specimen sequenced in a study of blood T cell repertoires in COVID-19. The method was immunoSEQ multiplex PCR; TCRdb's version includes in-frame clones alone and lacks a portion of them. The data show roughly 160,000 clones, with roughly 88% seen just once and about an eighth held by the top ten. Sequencing was carried out using PBMCs or T cells enriched from blood (not recorded which). The receptors derive from a woman aged 55-75 years who had recovered from COVID-19.

This clone was observed a few times. This chain connects TRBV5-4 to TRBJ2-7; TRBD2 matches 8 bases. The CDR3 spans 14 residues. Trimming removed 3 bases from V and 1 base from J; junction bases left unmatched: 3. Germline loops: CDR1 SGHNT, CDR2 YYREEE (reference sequence). CDR3 sequence (DNA): TGTGCCAGCAGCTCGGGACTAGATTCCTACGAGCAGTACTTC. Translating gives CASSSGLDSYEQYF.

The J gene is TRBJ2-3, the V gene TRBV5-1, with D perhaps matching TRBD2 (5 bases). The V end was cut by 4 bases, the J end by 2 bases, with 17 bases between. CDR3 length equals 16 residues. Germline CDR1 is SGHRS and CDR2 is YFSETQ. CDR3 coding DNA: TGCGCCAGCAGCCCGCTAGGAGCGGCGAACACAGATACGCAGTATTTT. This encodes CASSPLGAANTDTQYF.

The CDR3 DNA is TGCGCCAGCAGCTTCGGACAGGGTGGAAATGAAAAACTGTTTTTT. Translation: CASSFGQGGNEKLFF. The rearrangement uses TRBV5-1 and TRBJ1-4; 8 nucleotides agree with TRBD1. V shed 2 bases, J shed 5 bases, and the junction held 5 bases outside the gene matches. The germline gives CDR1 SGHRS, CDR2 YFSETQ. This CDR3 has 15 amino acids.